Sequencing of this T cell receptor (beta chain) was carried out in a study of human CD8 memory T cell subsets. Comments on this clonotype: Its antigen is unidentified.

The CCR7+ PD-1- TIGIT- phenotype marked stem-like memory CD8+ T cells (TSTEM). Negative magnetic separation enriched total CD8+ T cells. The authors obtained RNA from duplicate vials, each holding about 150,000 sorted CD8+ T cells, for every subset. By UMI-labeled 5' RACE, the TCR beta libraries were made. TCRdb re-called the 5' RACE reads; one entry per CDR3 protein, DNA not given. The sample's table shows more than 10,000 distinct CDR3 sequences. CDR3 length: 20 amino acids. Germline V CDR1 and CDR2: MDHEN, SYDVKM. Study observations and caveats: Chao1 estimates pointed to stem-like memory T cells having more diversity than precursor exhausted T cells did.

The sequencing sample was made of CD8+ stem-like memory T cells (TSCM and TCM) sorted from PBMCs. The subset: stem-like memory CD8 T cells (TSTEM), CCR7+ PD-1- TIGIT-. The receptor's source is a human donor in good health. The V call is TRBV28, the J call TRBJ2-1; TCRdb outputs TRBD1, but without DNA this stays unchecked. The CDR3 loop is CASSLPPSDSLVSFYNEQFF.